A single T cell receptor (beta chain) is shown here with its context. Its specificity is not known. Measured with immunoSEQ multiplex PCR; TCRdb has only the in-frame clones, and not every one. The table records more than 110,000 clones, 75% to 95% of them present only once. The CDR3 sequence is 15 residues long. Looked up from germline, CDR1 is SGHVS and CDR2 is FQNEAQ. The V and J ends lost 4 bases and 5 bases respectively, with 12 bases between them. This sample was included in a study of T cell responses to AZD1222 COVID-19 vaccine. Study at large: Samples with a second dose at about 4 or about 12 weeks were pooled together.

Findings and limits, study-wide: Females outnumbered males among donors, who were mostly white British; clonal diversity was possibly underestimated. Dominant CD4 TCR responses targeted spike regions 160-218 and 743-854.

The TCR sequence derives from an adult in good health. The rearrangement joins TRBV7-8 to TRBJ1-6; no firm D call. The material sequenced was peripheral blood, taken on day 0 of AZD1222 vaccination. The CDR3 spells CASSSSTANNSPLHF. The CDR3 DNA follows: TGTGCCAGCAGCTCCAGCACTGCGAATAATTCACCCCTCCACTTT.